Described below is a single T cell receptor (beta chain) sequence and its context. Its antigen is still unknown. The entry originates in a study of T-cell memory formation after mild COVID-19. Broader study findings: The study found balanced CD4/CD8 in clones contracting day 15 to 85 and a CD4+ lean in later expanders.

The germline V gene has CDR1 LNHDA and CDR2 SQIVND (reference sequence). V was cut by 6 bases and J by 6 bases, with 11 bases left in between. This CDR3 comprises 13 residues. TCRdb called the 5' RACE reads again in MiXCR, with one record for every CDR3 protein. Here the sample spans hundreds of thousands of distinct CDR3 sequences, more than 15% being singletons. The rearrangement links TRBV19 to TRBJ2-2, with D possibly TRBD1 on 5 matching bases. This receptor was obtained from an adult woman who had mild COVID-19 (a few samples of this study predate the infection). Cell type and time point are not known. The sequenced sample consisted of PBMCs or a T cell subset sorted from them (not recorded which). DNA of the CDR3: TGTGCCAGTAGGCCAGGGTACGCCGGGGAGCTGTTTTTT. Amino acid sequence: CASRPGYAGELFF.